This TCR beta chain was profiled in a study of vaccination effects on CD4 cells after COVID-19. Study results and caveats: Long after vaccination, the clones induced by infection and by vaccine shrank markedly in size.

TCRdb keeps only in-frame clones here, not all; method: immunoSEQ multiplex PCR. The sample has 55,000 to 90,000 clones, under 85% seen once. In the ViraFEST assay, antigen-specific CD4+ clonotypes were identified by expansion after peptide-pool stimulation. Scientists isolated CD4+ T cells after an approximately 10-day culture period ended. Their SARS-CoV-2 infection, verified by PCR, occurred between March and December 2020. Cultures given an HIV-1 Nef peptide pool acted as the negative control. The CDR3 spans 12 residues. Germline V lookup: CDR1 SGHTA, CDR2 FQGNSA. V lost 1 base to trimming and J lost 8 bases, with 6 bases between them. Details on this clone: Antigen: not known.

Sequenced here: CD4+ T cells from PBMCs cultured with HIV peptides, sampled before COVID-19 vaccination. Indicated subset: HIV-1 Nef peptide pool negative control/reference culture. This TCR came from a human donor who had a prior SARS-CoV-2 infection. The chain combines TRBV7-2 with TRBJ2-4; a possible D gene is TRBD2 (5 bases). For the CDR3, the DNA is TGTGCCAGCAGCTTAGTGCGGGACATTCAGTACTTC. Protein sequence: CASSLVRDIQYF.